This TCR beta chain was captured in a study of control samples from healthy donors and cancer patients. The CDR3 is 16 amino acids. The V and J ends lost 0 bases and 4 bases respectively, with 13 bases between them. From germline, CDR1 is LGHNA and CDR2 YNFKEQ. Sequencing used immunoSEQ multiplex PCR; TCRdb keeps in-frame clones, though not all of them. The table shows hundreds of thousands of clones, with roughly 82% occurring only once. This TCR derives from a woman in her sixties or seventies with lung cancer. The sample was PBMCs. The rearrangement joins TRBV4-2 to TRBJ2-1; a possible D gene is TRBD2 (7 bases). The CDR3 protein is CASSQDLRGGYNEQFF. Written as DNA, the CDR3 is TGTGCCAGCAGCCAAGATCTCAGGGGAGGGTACAATGAGCAGTTCTTC.